These 5 T cell receptor beta chains were all obtained from the same sample, sequenced in a study of T cell repertoires in aging, cancer and after chemotherapy. Rearranged V-D-J TRB sequences were amplified with a mixed TRB-A/B primer pool. TCRdb redid the calling of the multiplex PCR reads with MiXCR, one entry per CDR3 protein. The table records about 1,700 distinct CDR3 sequences, roughly 31% of them present only once. TCR beta rearrangements were amplified from peripheral blood genomic DNA. Sequencing input: blood. The receptors stem from a human donor with a blood cancer.

Notes on this clonotype: This clone may be a read error of a much larger clone one base away. The chain couples TRBV10-1 to TRBJ1-4; 7 bases match TRBD1. Germline V lookup: CDR1 WNHNN, CDR2 SYGVQD (reference sequence). This CDR3 has 16 residues. This CDR3 reads CASSMGQRSTNEKLFF. CDR3 bases: TGTGCCAGCAGCATGGGACAGCGCTCAACTAATGAAAAACTGTTTTTT.

This clonotype showed up just a few times. The CDR3: CASSVPGQGLIGGYTF. The CDR3 bases are TGTGCCAGTAGTGTACCGGGACAGGGACTAATTGGTGGCTACACCTTC. The chain has TRBV19 and TRBJ1-2; 9 bases align to TRBD1. Germline V gives CDR1 LNHDA, CDR2 SQIVND (reference sequence). The CDR3 totals 16 residues. J was trimmed by 7 bases and V by 5 bases; bases with no gene match: 14.

This clonotype rates as large (0.1 to 1%). J is TRBJ1-2 and V is TRBV30; 7 bases are shared with TRBD1. CDR1 GTSNPN and CDR2 SVGIG come from the germline V gene (reference sequence). Losses at the gene ends were 0 bases for V and 8 bases for J; bases not matched to a gene: 15. There are 16 residues in the CDR3. The CDR3 DNA reads as TGTGCCTGGAGTGTAGATTCGACAGGGAGGATGGAAGGCTACACCTTC. Its protein is CAWSVDSTGRMEGYTF.

The V call is TRBV6-1, the J call TRBJ1-5; D remains unclear. CDR1 is MNHNS and CDR2 is SASEGT in the germline V gene. This CDR3 spans 15 amino acids. V shed 5 bases and J shed 1 base, with 12 bases lying between them. The CDR3 loop is CASSKEDTSNQPQHF. CDR3 sequence (DNA): TGTGCCAGCAGTAAAGAGGATACAAGCAATCAGCCCCAGCATTTT.

The gene calls are TRBV5-4 and TRBJ2-1; unclear D gene. Between the trimmed V and J ends, which lost 3 bases and 2 bases, there was a span of 12 bases. This CDR3 region has 15 residues. Germline-derived CDR1 and CDR2 are SGHNT and YYREEE (reference sequence). The CDR3 sequence: CASSSRVRAYNEQFF. In DNA, the CDR3 is TGTGCCAGCAGCTCGCGAGTTAGGGCCTACAATGAGCAGTTCTTC.